This is a list of T cell receptor beta chains from one sample in a study of cytomegalovirus exposure and HLA in healthy donors. Clones were read by immunoSEQ multiplex PCR, and TCRdb kept only the in-frame ones, dropping some. The sample lists about 240,000 clones; roughly 86% were seen once. Sequencing was done on a sample of PBMCs. The receptors were sampled from a woman aged 25 to 45 in good health and CMV-seropositive. Each CDR3 is given with its conserved first and last residue. Fields, in order: J gene, D gene, V gene, clone size, CDR3 protein, CDR3 DNA. D genes are given only for firm matches. Size is omitted from some rows. Given values are once, few, many or a class for expanded clones.

TRBJ1-5,TRBD1,TRBV6-1,NA,CASSEPQGINQPQHF,TGTGCCAGCAGTGAACCACAGGGGATCAATCAGCCCCAGCATTTT
TRBJ2-7,NA,TRBV10-3,NA,CAISETRQAEQYF,TGTGCCATCAGTGAGACGCGACAGGCCGAGCAGTACTTC
TRBJ2-7,NA,TRBV5-8,NA,CASSRGVMGEQYF,TGTGCCAGCAGCCGGGGAGTTATGGGCGAGCAGTACTTC
TRBJ2-1,NA,TRBV4-1,NA,CASSQIRAEQFF,TGCGCCAGCAGCCAAATCAGGGCCGAGCAGTTCTTC
TRBJ1-2,NA,TRBV15,NA,CATSRDWRAVDGYTF,TGTGCCACCAGCAGAGATTGGAGGGCCGTGGATGGCTACACCTTC
TRBJ2-1,TRBD2,TRBV2,NA,CASSDPRTSGRPSSYNEQFF,TGTGCCAGCAGTGACCCTCGGACTAGCGGGAGGCCCAGCTCCTACAATGAGCAGTTCTTC
TRBJ2-1,TRBD2,TRBV5-1,few,CASRSSGTNYNEQFF,TGCGCCAGCAGGAGCTCCGGGACTAACTACAATGAGCAGTTCTTC
TRBJ2-3,TRBD2,TRBV7-6,once,CASSLGWLAATDTQYF,TGTGCCAGCAGCTTAGGATGGCTAGCGGCTACAGATACGCAGTATTTT
TRBJ2-5,TRBD1,TRBV11-3,NA,CASSLTGTAQETQYF,TGTGCCAGCAGCTTGACTGGGACAGCACAAGAGACCCAGTACTTC
TRBJ2-1,TRBD2,TRBV6-1,NA,CASRLGLVSYNEQFF,TGTGCCAGCAGACTGGGACTAGTATCCTACAATGAGCAGTTCTTC
TRBJ1-1,TRBD1,TRBV7-6,NA,CASSLGQGASEAFF,TGTGCCAGCAGCTTAGGGCAGGGGGCTAGTGAAGCTTTCTTT
TRBJ1-3,TRBD1,TRBV7-9,NA,CASSTGQGNTIYF,TGTGCCAGCAGCACGGGACAGGGAAACACCATATATTTT
TRBJ1-3,TRBD1,TRBV5-1,NA,CASSLAGTGGNTIYF,TGCGCCAGCAGCTTGGCAGGGACAGGGGGAAACACCATATATTTT
TRBJ2-7,TRBD2,TRBV2,NA,CASSIDGIFSGESYEQYF,TGTGCCAGCAGTATCGACGGTATTTTTAGCGGGGAAAGCTACGAGCAGTACTTC
TRBJ2-5,NA,TRBV2,NA,CASSELTEQETQYF,TGTGCCAGCAGTGAATTGACTGAACAAGAGACCCAGTACTTC
TRBJ2-1,TRBD1,TRBV30,few,CAWTKTGTVNEQFF,TGTGCCTGGACCAAAACCGGGACAGTCAATGAGCAGTTCTTC
TRBJ2-7,TRBD2,TRBV11-3,NA,CASSLGAGGPYEQYF,TGTGCCAGCAGCTTAGGGGCGGGAGGCCCCTACGAGCAGTACTTC
TRBJ2-2,TRBD2,TRBV4-2,few,CASSRLAGDSGELFF,TGTGCCAGCAGTCGACTAGCGGGAGATTCCGGGGAGCTGTTTTTT
TRBJ1-2,NA,TRBV5-4,NA,CASSLLGAQGYGYTF,TGTGCCAGCAGCTTGTTAGGGGCGCAAGGGTATGGCTACACCTTC
TRBJ2-1,NA,TRBV2,NA,CASSVVEAVEQFF,TGTGCCAGCAGTGTGGTGGAAGCGGTGGAGCAGTTCTTC
TRBJ1-4,TRBD1,TRBV11-1,few,CASSLLRGDEKLFF,TGTGCCAGCAGCTTACTCAGGGGGGATGAAAAACTGTTTTTT
TRBJ1-5,TRBD1,TRBV7-9,NA,CASSPGGGPGNQPQHF,TGTGCCAGCAGCCCAGGGGGCGGGCCGGGCAATCAGCCCCAGCATTTT
TRBJ1-1,NA,TRBV27,few,CASSQRGGNTEAFF,TGTGCCAGCTCACAAAGGGGGGGGAACACTGAAGCTTTCTTT
TRBJ2-7,NA,TRBV9,NA,CASSTRSSYEQYF,TGTGCCAGCAGCACGAGGAGCTCCTACGAGCAGTACTTC
TRBJ2-2,TRBD2,TRBV5-1,NA,CASSFQGTSGSSFMKGNTGELFF,TGCGCCAGCAGCTTTCAGGGGACTAGCGGGAGCTCGTTTATGAAGGGGAACACCGGGGAGCTGTTTTTT
TRBJ2-7,TRBD2,TRBV2,NA,CASSEDQPWREDLYEQYF,TGTGCCAGCAGTGAAGACCAACCCTGGCGGGAGGACCTCTACGAGCAGTACTTC
TRBJ2-7,TRBD1,TRBV28,NA,CASSFPRDSSYEQYF,TGTGCCAGCAGTTTTCCTCGGGACAGCTCCTACGAGCAGTACTTC
TRBJ2-1,TRBD2,TRBV6-1,NA,CASSEAGLAGTFRGTYNEQFF,TGTGCCAGCAGTGAAGCTGGCCTAGCGGGTACCTTTAGAGGTACCTACAATGAGCAGTTCTTC
TRBJ2-5,TRBD1,TRBV5-1,NA,CASSFTGTGDQETQYF,TGCGCCAGCAGCTTTACCGGGACAGGGGACCAAGAGACCCAGTACTTC
TRBJ1-5,NA,TRBV30,NA,CAWSGWEEKNQPQHF,TGTGCCTGGAGTGGGTGGGAGGAAAAAAATCAGCCCCAGCATTTT
TRBJ2-7,TRBD1,TRBV4-1,NA,CASSHVRTGGSYEQYF,TGCGCCAGCAGCCACGTAAGGACAGGGGGCTCCTACGAGCAGTACTTC
TRBJ2-7,NA,TRBV9,few,CASSVDARAYEQYF,TGTGCCAGCAGCGTAGACGCTCGGGCCTACGAGCAGTACTTC
TRBJ2-3,TRBD2,TRBV19,NA,CASSRGLAGTDTQYF,TGTGCCAGTAGTCGGGGACTAGCGGGAACAGATACGCAGTATTTT
TRBJ1-2,TRBD1,TRBV7-9,NA,CASSLTGTDYGYTF,TGTGCCAGCAGCTTGACAGGGACCGACTATGGCTACACCTTC
TRBJ2-6,NA,TRBV19,NA,CASSMVNQFSGANVLTF,TGTGCCAGTAGTATGGTAAACCAGTTCTCTGGGGCCAACGTCCTGACTTTC
TRBJ2-2,NA,TRBV15,once,CATSRDDPGTGELFF,TGTGCCACCAGCAGAGATGACCCAGGCACCGGGGAGCTGTTTTTT
TRBJ2-1,TRBD2,TRBV7-2,NA,CASRYSGTVAYNEQFF,TGTGCCAGCAGATATAGCGGGACGGTAGCCTACAATGAGCAGTTCTTC
TRBJ2-6,NA,TRBV2,NA,CASSGRTSNSGANVLTF,TGTGCCAGCAGTGGGAGGACCAGCAACTCTGGGGCCAACGTCCTGACTTTC
TRBJ1-1,NA,TRBV6-1,NA,CASTLPGDTEAFF,TGTGCCAGCACCCTCCCGGGGGACACTGAAGCTTTCTTT
TRBJ2-1,TRBD1,TRBV29-1,NA,CSPTGQEYNEQFF,TGCAGCCCGACTGGACAGGAGTACAATGAGCAGTTCTTC
TRBJ1-5,NA,TRBV2,NA,CASRASNQPQHF,TGTGCCAGCAGGGCCTCCAATCAGCCCCAGCATTTT
TRBJ2-5,NA,TRBV5-1,NA,CASSRQGASSQETQYF,TGCGCCAGCAGCCGCCAAGGCGCTAGCAGCCAAGAGACCCAGTACTTC
TRBJ2-7,NA,TRBV29-1,NA,CSVAGRTYEQYF,TGCAGCGTTGCCGGGAGAACCTACGAGCAGTACTTC
TRBJ1-2,NA,TRBV5-6,few,CASSLDSNYGYTF,TGTGCCAGCAGCTTGGACAGCAACTATGGCTACACCTTC
TRBJ1-5,NA,TRBV6-1,NA,CASSEGTYQPQHF,TGTGCCAGCTCCGAGGGAACGTATCAGCCCCAGCATTTT
TRBJ1-1,NA,TRBV9,NA,CASSVDGEHTEAFF,TGTGCCAGCAGCGTAGACGGGGAGCACACTGAAGCTTTCTTT
TRBJ1-1,TRBD1,TRBV2,NA,CASSGTGVTEAFF,TGTGCCAGTTCAGGGACAGGGGTGACTGAAGCTTTCTTT
TRBJ1-4,NA,TRBV6-1,NA,CASRITEANEKLFF,TGTGCCAGCAGGATAACGGAGGCTAATGAAAAACTGTTTTTT
TRBJ1-2,TRBD1,TRBV5-4,NA,CASSLDRVYGYTF,TGTGCCAGCAGCCTGGACAGGGTCTATGGCTACACCTTC
TRBJ1-2,NA,TRBV28,once,CASTPHILGGYTF,TGTGCCAGCACCCCACATATCCTCGGGGGCTACACCTTC
TRBJ1-2,NA,TRBV29-1,NA,CSVVAGNGYTF,TGCAGCGTTGTAGCGGGGAATGGCTACACCTTC
TRBJ1-5,TRBD1,TRBV19,NA,CASSTGQGMNQPQHF,TGTGCCAGTAGTACAGGACAGGGGATGAATCAGCCCCAGCATTTT
TRBJ1-1,NA,TRBV5-1,NA,CASSLAASTEAFF,TGCGCCAGCAGCTTGGCCGCGTCCACTGAAGCTTTCTTT
TRBJ1-5,TRBD1,TRBV10-3,NA,CASRWGQDSNQPQHF,TGTGCCTCGCGATGGGGACAGGATAGCAATCAGCCCCAGCATTTT
TRBJ2-1,NA,TRBV6-4,NA,CASSVRVQDEQFF,TGTGCCAGCAGTGTGAGGGTCCAGGATGAGCAGTTCTTC
TRBJ1-2,NA,TRBV25-1,NA,CASSSQGAVGYTF,TGTGCCAGCAGTTCCCAGGGCGCCGTTGGCTACACCTTC
TRBJ2-5,NA,TRBV27,NA,CASSLMSEETQYF,TGTGCCAGCAGTTTAATGTCTGAAGAGACCCAGTACTTC
TRBJ2-3,NA,TRBV6-6,NA,CASSYPGDTQYF,TGTGCCAGCAGTTACCCCGGGGATACGCAGTATTTT
TRBJ2-5,TRBD2,TRBV4-1,NA,CASSQGLAGSLQETQYF,TGCGCCAGCAGCCAAGGACTAGCGGGATCCCTCCAAGAGACCCAGTACTTC